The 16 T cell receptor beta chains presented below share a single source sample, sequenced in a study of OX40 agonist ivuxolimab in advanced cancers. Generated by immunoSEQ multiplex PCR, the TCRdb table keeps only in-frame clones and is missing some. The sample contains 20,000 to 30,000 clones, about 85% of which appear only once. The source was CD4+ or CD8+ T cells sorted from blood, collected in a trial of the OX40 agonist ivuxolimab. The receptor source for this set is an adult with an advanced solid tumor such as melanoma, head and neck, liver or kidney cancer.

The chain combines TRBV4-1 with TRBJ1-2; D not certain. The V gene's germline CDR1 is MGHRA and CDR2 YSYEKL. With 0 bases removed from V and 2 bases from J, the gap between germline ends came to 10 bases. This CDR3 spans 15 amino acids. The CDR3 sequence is CASSQDAPRNYGYTF. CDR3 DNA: TGCGCCAGCAGCCAAGATGCCCCAAGAAACTATGGCTACACCTTC.

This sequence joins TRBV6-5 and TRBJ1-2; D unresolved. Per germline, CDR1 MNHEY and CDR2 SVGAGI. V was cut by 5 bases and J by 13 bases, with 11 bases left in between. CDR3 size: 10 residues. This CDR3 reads CASSGPLGTF. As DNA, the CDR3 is TGTGCCAGCAGTGGCCCCCTTGGCACCTTC.

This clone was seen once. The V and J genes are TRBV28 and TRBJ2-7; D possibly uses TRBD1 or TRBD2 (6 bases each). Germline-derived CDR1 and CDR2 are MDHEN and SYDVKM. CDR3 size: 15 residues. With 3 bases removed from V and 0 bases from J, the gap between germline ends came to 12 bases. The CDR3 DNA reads TGTGCCAGCAGTTTTAGGGGGGCAAGCTCCTACGAGCAGTACTTC. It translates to CASSFRGASSYEQYF.

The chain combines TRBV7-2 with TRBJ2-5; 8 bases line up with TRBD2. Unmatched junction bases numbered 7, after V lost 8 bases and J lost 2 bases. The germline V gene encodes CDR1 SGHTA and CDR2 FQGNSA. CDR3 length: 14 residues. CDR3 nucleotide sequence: TGTGCCAGCCGGACGAGCGGGGGACAAGAGACCCAGTACTTC. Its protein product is CASRTSGGQETQYF.

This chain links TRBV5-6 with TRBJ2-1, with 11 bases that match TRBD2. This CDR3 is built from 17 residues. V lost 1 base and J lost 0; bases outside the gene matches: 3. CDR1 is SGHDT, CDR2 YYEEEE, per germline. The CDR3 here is CASSLFTSGSSYNEQFF. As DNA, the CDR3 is TGTGCCAGCAGCTTGTTCACTAGCGGGAGCTCCTACAATGAGCAGTTCTTC. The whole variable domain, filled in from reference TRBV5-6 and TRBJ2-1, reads DAGVTQSPTHLIKTRGQQVTLRCSPKSGHDTVSWYQQALGQGPQFIFQYYEEEERQRGNFPDRFSGHQFPNYSSELNVNALLLGDSALYLCASSLFTSGSSYNEQFFGPGTRLTVL.

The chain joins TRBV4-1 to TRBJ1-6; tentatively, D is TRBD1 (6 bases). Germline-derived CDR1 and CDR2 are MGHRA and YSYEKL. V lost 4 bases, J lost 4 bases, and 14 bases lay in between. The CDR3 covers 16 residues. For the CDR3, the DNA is TGCGCCAGCAGCCCCCAGGACAGTAATTATAATTCACCCCTCCACTTT. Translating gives CASSPQDSNYNSPLHF.

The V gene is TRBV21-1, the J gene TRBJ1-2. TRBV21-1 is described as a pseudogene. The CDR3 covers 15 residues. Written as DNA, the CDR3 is TGTGCCAGCCACTACGGGGACGGGACCCCCGGTGGCTACACCTTC. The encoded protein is CASHYGDGTPGGYTF.

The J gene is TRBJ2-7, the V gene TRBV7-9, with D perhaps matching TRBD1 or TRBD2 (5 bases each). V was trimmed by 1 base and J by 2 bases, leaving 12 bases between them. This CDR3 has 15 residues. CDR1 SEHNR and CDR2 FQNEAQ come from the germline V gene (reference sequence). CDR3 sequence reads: CASSLGGGYAYEQYF. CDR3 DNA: TGTGCCAGCAGCTTAGGGGGCGGGTACGCCTACGAGCAGTACTTC.

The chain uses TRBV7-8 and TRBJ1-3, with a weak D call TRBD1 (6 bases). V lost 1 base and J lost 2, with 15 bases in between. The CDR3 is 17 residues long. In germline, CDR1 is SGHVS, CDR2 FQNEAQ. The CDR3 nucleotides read TGTGCCAGCAGCTTAGACCCCATGACAGGAGCTGGAAACACCATATATTTT. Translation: CASSLDPMTGAGNTIYF.

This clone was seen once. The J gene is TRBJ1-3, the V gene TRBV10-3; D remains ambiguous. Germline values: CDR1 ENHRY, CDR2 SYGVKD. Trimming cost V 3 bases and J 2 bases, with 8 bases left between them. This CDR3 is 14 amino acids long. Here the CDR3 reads CAISEPRTGNTIYF. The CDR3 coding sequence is TGTGCCATCAGTGAACCCAGAACTGGAAACACCATATATTTT.

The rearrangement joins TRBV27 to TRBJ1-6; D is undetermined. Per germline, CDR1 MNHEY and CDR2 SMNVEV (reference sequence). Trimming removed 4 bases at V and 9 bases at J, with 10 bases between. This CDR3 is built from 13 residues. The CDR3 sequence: CASSSTDSSPLHF. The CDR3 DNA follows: TGTGCCAGCAGTTCCACTGATTCTTCACCCCTCCACTTT.

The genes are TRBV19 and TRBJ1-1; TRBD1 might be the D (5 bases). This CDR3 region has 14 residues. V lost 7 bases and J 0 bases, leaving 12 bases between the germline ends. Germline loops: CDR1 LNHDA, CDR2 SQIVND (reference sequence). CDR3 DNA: TGTGCCAGTAACTACGGACATCTGAACACTGAAGCTTTCTTT. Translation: CASNYGHLNTEAFF.

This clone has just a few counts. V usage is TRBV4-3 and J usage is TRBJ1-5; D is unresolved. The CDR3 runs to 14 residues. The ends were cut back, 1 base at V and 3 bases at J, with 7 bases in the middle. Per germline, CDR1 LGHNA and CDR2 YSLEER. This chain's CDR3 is CASSQGVLNQPQHF. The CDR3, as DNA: TGCGCCAGCAGCCAAGGGGTTCTCAATCAGCCCCAGCATTTT.

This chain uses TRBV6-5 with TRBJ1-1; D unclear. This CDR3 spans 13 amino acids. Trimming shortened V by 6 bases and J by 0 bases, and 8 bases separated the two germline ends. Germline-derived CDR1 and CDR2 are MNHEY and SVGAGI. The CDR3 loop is CASSADLNTEAFF. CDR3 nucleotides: TGTGCCAGCAGCGCCGACTTGAACACTGAAGCTTTCTTT.

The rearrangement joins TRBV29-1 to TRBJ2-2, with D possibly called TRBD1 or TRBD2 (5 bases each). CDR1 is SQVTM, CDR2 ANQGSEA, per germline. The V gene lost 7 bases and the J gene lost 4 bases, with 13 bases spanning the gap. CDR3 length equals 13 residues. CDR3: CSARDPGTGELFF. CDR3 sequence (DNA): TGCAGCGCCCGGGACCCGGGCACCGGGGAGCTGTTTTTT.

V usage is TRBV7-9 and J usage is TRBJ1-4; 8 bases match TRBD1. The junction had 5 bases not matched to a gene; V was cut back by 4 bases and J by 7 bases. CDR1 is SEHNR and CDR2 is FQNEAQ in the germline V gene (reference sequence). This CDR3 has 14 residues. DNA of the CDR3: TGTGCCAGCAGCTATGGGACAGGTACTGAAAAACTGTTTTTT. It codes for CASSYGTGTEKLFF.